Shown below are 24 T cell receptor beta chains from a single sample sequenced in a study of blood T cell repertoires in COVID-19. TCRdb's copy holds only in-frame clones and misses some; the assay was immunoSEQ multiplex PCR. The table shows some 460,000 clones, with roughly nine tenths occurring only once. The material sequenced was PBMCs or T cells enriched from blood (not recorded which). The receptors derive from a woman aged 18-29 years with acute COVID-19.

The CDR3 region is CASSLGSPGVSEKLFF. The CDR3 DNA sequence: TGTGCCAGCAGCCTGGGGAGTCCGGGGGTCTCGGAAAAACTGTTTTTT. The chain has TRBV5-4 and TRBJ1-4; perhaps TRBD1 as D (5 bases). The CDR3 spans 16 residues. Germline CDR1 SGHNT, CDR2 YYREEE (reference sequence). V shed 4 bases and J shed 8 bases, with 21 bases lying between them.

The CDR3 reads CASSLGGGWNTEAFF. CDR3 nucleotides: TGTGCCAGCAGCTTGGGTGGGGGCTGGAACACTGAAGCTTTCTTT. V and J are TRBV5-4 and TRBJ1-1, with D maybe TRBD1 (6 bases). The V end was cut by 0 bases, the J end by 1 base, with 10 bases between. The CDR3 runs 15 residues. Germline CDR1 and CDR2: SGHNT and YYREEE (reference sequence). Combining the CDR3 with reference TRBV5-4 and TRBJ1-1 gives the whole variable domain ETGVTQSPTHLIKTRGQQVTLRCSSQSGHNTVSWYQQALGQGPQFIFQYYREEENGRGNFPPRFSGLQFPNYSSELNVNALELDDSALYLCASSLGGGWNTEAFFGQGTRLTVV.

V and J are TRBV12-3 or TRBV12-4 and TRBJ1-2; 9 nucleotides agree with TRBD1. V lost 6 bases and J lost 7; bases outside the gene matches: 6. This CDR3 spans 13 amino acids. The CDR3 DNA reads as TGTGCCAGCAGGATGACAGGGGGTCCTGGCTACACCTTC. Its protein product is CASRMTGGPGYTF.

J is TRBJ1-1 and V is TRBV25-1, with D possibly matching TRBD1 (5 bases). Trimming removed 5 bases from V and 11 bases from J, with 18 bases in between. Germline assignment: CDR1 MGHDK and CDR2 SYGVNS. The CDR3 spans 13 residues. The CDR3 sequence is CASSNGAGFEAFF. CDR3 coding DNA: TGTGCCAGCAGTAACGGAGCAGGGTTTGAGGCTTTCTTT.

The chain has TRBV6-5 and TRBJ2-1; 7 bases are a match to TRBD1. V dropped 6 bases and J dropped 3; count of bases not matched to a gene: 8. Per the germline V gene, CDR1 is MNHEY and CDR2 is SVGAGI. The CDR3 is 15 amino acids. The CDR3 is CASRFYRDSYNEQFF. CDR3 nucleotide sequence: TGTGCCAGCAGATTTTACCGGGACAGCTACAATGAGCAGTTCTTC.

This chain uses TRBV19 with TRBJ1-1; the D gene is possibly TRBD1 (5 bases). The V gene lost 8 bases and the J gene lost 4 bases, with 17 bases spanning the gap. Germline V lookup: CDR1 LNHDA, CDR2 SQIVND (reference sequence). The CDR3 has 14 residues. The chain's CDR3 is CASLNPGRGTEAFF. CDR3 sequence (DNA): TGTGCCAGTTTAAATCCAGGGAGGGGCACTGAAGCTTTCTTT.

In its sample, this clone was seen a few times. The gene calls are TRBV5-1 and TRBJ2-7; TRBD2 aligns across 13 bases. The germline V gene encodes CDR1 SGHRS and CDR2 YFSETQ. This CDR3 spans 15 amino acids. Trimming cost V 3 bases and J 3 bases; bases outside gene matches: 3. Here the CDR3 DNA reads TGCGCCAGCAGCTCGGGACTAGCGGGACACTACGAGCAGTACTTC. This sequence encodes CASSSGLAGHYEQYF.

This clone was counted a few times. This chain links TRBV4-1 with TRBJ2-2; unclear D gene. CDR1 and CDR2 (germline): MGHRA, YSYEKL. This CDR3 contains 14 residues. Trimming shortened V by 6 bases and J by 5 bases, and 13 bases separated the two germline ends. CDR3 in amino acids: CASRPKIETGELFF. The CDR3 DNA follows: TGCGCCAGCAGACCCAAGATAGAGACCGGGGAGCTGTTTTTT.

The rearrangement joins TRBV2 to TRBJ2-1; no firm D call. Trimming shortened V by 8 bases and J by 7 bases, and 12 bases separated the two germline ends. Germline V CDR1 and CDR2: SNHLY, FYNNEI. The CDR3 sequence is 12 residues long. The CDR3 is CASGVFTNEQFF. CDR3 DNA sequence: TGTGCCAGCGGAGTTTTTACAAATGAGCAGTTCTTC.

The chain employs TRBV7-8 and TRBJ2-4, with TRBD2 matching 13 bases. Looked up from germline, CDR1 is SGHVS and CDR2 is FQNEAQ. This CDR3 spans 20 amino acids. V lost 4 bases and J lost 0; bases outside the gene matches: 12. CDR3 in DNA: TGTGCCAGCAGCTCTCAACGCCTAGGACTAGCGGGAGTAGCCAAAAACATTCAGTACTTC. It yields the protein CASSSQRLGLAGVAKNIQYF.

This chain connects TRBV5-4 to TRBJ2-1; D call uncertain. Per the germline V gene, CDR1 is SGHNT and CDR2 is YYREEE (reference sequence). The CDR3 totals 15 residues. V was shortened by 2 bases and J by 0 bases, with 9 bases between the two germline ends. The DNA for the CDR3 is TGTGCCAGCAGCTTTGACATATACTCCTACAATGAGCAGTTCTTC. Translated: CASSFDIYSYNEQFF.

CDR3: CASSIGQVDSPLHF. Written as DNA, the CDR3 is TGTGCCAGCAGCATCGGACAGGTGGATTCACCCCTCCACTTT. The chain joins TRBV5-5 to TRBJ1-6; 7 bases agree with TRBD1. Unmatched junction bases numbered 6, after V lost 4 bases and J lost 8 bases. The CDR3 spans 14 residues. Germline V gives CDR1 SGHKS, CDR2 YYEKEE (reference sequence).

This clone has just a few counts. The chain has TRBV3-1 (or the pseudogene TRBV3-2) and TRBJ1-4; tentatively, D is TRBD1 (5 bases). This CDR3 comprises 12 residues. Trimming cost V 6 bases and J 5 bases, with 7 bases left between them. The germline gives CDR1 LGHDT, CDR2 YNNKEL (reference sequence). CDR3 nucleotide sequence: TGTGCCAGCAGAAGGGGAAATGAAAAACTGTTTTTT. Its protein is CASRRGNEKLFF.

The genes are TRBV6-2 or TRBV6-3 and TRBJ2-4; D may be TRBD2 (5 bases). V lost 0 bases and J lost 0, with 9 bases in between. CDR1 MNHEY and CDR2 SVGEGT come from the germline V gene. There are 16 residues in the CDR3. CDR3 amino acids: CASSYSPGLAKNIQYF. Here the CDR3 DNA reads TGTGCCAGCAGTTACTCTCCAGGACTAGCCAAAAACATTCAGTACTTC.

This rearrangement joins TRBV9 to TRBJ2-3, with 8 bases lining up with TRBD2. J was trimmed by 0 bases and V by 4 bases; bases with no gene match: 4. CDR3 length: 15 residues. Germline V gene lookup returns CDR1 SGDLS and CDR2 YYNGEE. The CDR3 region has the DNA TGTGCCAGCAGCCTTCTAGCGGGTAGCACAGATACGCAGTATTTT. This sequence encodes CASSLLAGSTDTQYF.

V is TRBV3-1 (or the pseudogene TRBV3-2) and J is TRBJ2-1; TRBD2 aligns across 9 bases. Germline V CDR1 and CDR2: LGHDT, YNNKEL (reference sequence). V was pared by 1 base and J by 10 bases, with 8 bases of the junction left unmatched. The CDR3 totals 15 residues. Written as DNA, the CDR3 is TGTGCCAGCAGCCAAGCAGGTAGCGGGAGTGGGGAGCAGTTCTTC. Its translation is CASSQAGSGSGEQFF.

This chain connects TRBV29-1 to TRBJ2-7; possibly TRBD1 for D (6 bases). V shed 4 bases and J shed 0 bases, with 13 bases lying between them. Germline CDR1 is SQVTM and CDR2 is ANQGSEA. The CDR3 totals 14 residues. Here the CDR3 DNA reads TGCAGCGTTGTGAGGGACATAAGCTCCTACGAGCAGTACTTC. Residues: CSVVRDISSYEQYF.

This chain connects TRBV30 to TRBJ2-2; 9 positions match TRBD2. V lost 5 bases to trimming and J lost 8 bases; unmatched junction nucleotides: 6. Germline-derived CDR1 and CDR2 are GTSNPN and SVGIG (reference sequence). The length of the CDR3 is 13 residues. CDR3 sequence (DNA): TGTGCCTGGGCGGGAGGGCCAGGGGGGGAGCTGTTTTTT. It encodes CAWAGGPGGELFF. The full variable domain, rest sourced from reference TRBV30 and TRBJ2-2, is SQTIHQWPATLVQPVGSPLSLECTVEGTSNPNLYWYRQAAGRGLQLLFYSVGIGQISSEVPQNLSASRPQDRQFILSSKKLLLSDSGFYLCAWAGGPGGELFFGEGSRLTVL.

The J gene is TRBJ2-7, the V gene TRBV5-1; the D gene is possibly TRBD1 (5 bases). Germline V gene data show CDR1 as SGHRS and CDR2 as YFSETQ. The CDR3 spans 12 residues. The V end lost 0 bases, the J end lost 7 bases, and 8 bases lay between the germline ends. CDR3 DNA sequence: TGCGCCAGCAGCTTGGAGGGGCAGGAGCAGTACTTC. This codes for CASSLEGQEQYF.

DNA of the CDR3: TGTGCCACCCAGAACAGATCAGGGACCCAGCATTTT. Its translation: CATQNRSGTQHF. The rearrangement uses TRBV24-1 and TRBJ1-5, with D tentatively TRBD1 (5 bases). The CDR3 is 12 residues long. V lost 9 bases and J lost 11, with 16 bases in between. Per the germline V gene, CDR1 is KGHDR and CDR2 is SFDVKD.

The chain recombines TRBV28 with TRBJ1-2, with D tentatively TRBD1 (5 bases). CDR1 and CDR2 (germline): MDHEN, SYDVKM. Trimming took 6 bases from V and 6 from J, leaving 14 bases between them. The CDR3 extends over 13 amino acids. The chain's CDR3 is CASRIPGPNGYTF. CDR3 coding DNA: TGTGCCAGCAGGATCCCAGGGCCCAATGGCTACACCTTC.

The rearrangement links TRBV12-3 or TRBV12-4 to TRBJ1-4; D is perhaps TRBD1 (5 bases). This CDR3 contains 11 residues. V gave up 7 bases and J gave up 15 bases, with 15 bases separating them. The chain's CDR3 is CASKGASVVFF. The DNA for the CDR3 is TGTGCCAGCAAAGGGGCTTCGGTAGTGTTTTTT.

The chain couples TRBV30 to TRBJ1-5; TRBD1 matches 7 bases. V shed 6 bases and J 0 bases; nucleotides not matched to a gene: 5. The CDR3 extends over 14 amino acids. Germline CDR1 reads GTSNPN; CDR2 reads SVGIG (reference sequence). CDR3: CACLTGDSNQPQHF. For the CDR3, the DNA is TGTGCCTGCCTAACAGGGGATAGCAATCAGCCCCAGCATTTT.

This sequence joins TRBV19 and TRBJ1-3; 9 bases match TRBD1. The CDR3 totals 15 residues. J lost 4 bases, V lost 5 bases, and 6 bases had no gene match. Germline CDR1 and CDR2: LNHDA and SQIVND (reference sequence). CDR3: CASSPRQGEGNTIYF. The CDR3, as DNA: TGTGCCAGTAGTCCCCGACAGGGGGAGGGAAACACCATATATTTT.